A selection of T cell receptor beta chains follows, all from one sample in a study of blood T cell repertoires in COVID-19. Some clones are missing from TCRdb's copy, which holds only in-frame ones; the method was immunoSEQ multiplex PCR. The sample has roughly 39,000 clones, 75% to 85% seen once. The sample comprised peripheral blood. Every receptor here comes from a man in his 70s with acute or convalescent COVID-19. Both conserved end residues are part of each CDR3. The D gene is left open where the match is weak. The size field is filled for only some rows; it gives once, few, many or a size class.

CDR3	DNA	J	size	D	V
CASSVSGSTDTQYF	TGTGCCAGCAGCGTTAGCGGGAGCACAGATACGCAGTATTTT	TRBJ2-3	NA	TRBD2	TRBV7-3
CASRGQGASYEQYF	TGTGCCAGCCGCGGACAGGGAGCCTCCTACGAGCAGTACTTC	TRBJ2-7	few	TRBD1	TRBV25-1
CASSWGQGATEAFF	TGTGCCAGCAGCTGGGGACAGGGGGCCACTGAAGCTTTCTTT	TRBJ1-1	NA	TRBD1	TRBV11-2
CAISERSGSDTQYF	TGTGCCATCAGTGAGCGTAGCGGGTCAGATACGCAGTATTTT	TRBJ2-3	NA	TRBD2	TRBV10-3
CATAALEGYGYTF	TGTGCCACCGCGGCCCTCGAGGGTTATGGCTACACCTTC	TRBJ1-2	NA	NA	TRBV24-1
CASSSDRGLGNTIYF	TGTGCCAGCTCATCTGACAGGGGCCTTGGAAACACCATATATTTT	TRBJ1-3	NA	TRBD1	TRBV18
CASSPGLAGNNEQFF	TGTGCCAGCAGCCCAGGACTAGCGGGGAATAATGAGCAGTTCTTC	TRBJ2-1	NA	TRBD2	TRBV14
CASSFAGVHEQYF	TGTGCCAGCAGCTTTGCCGGGGTCCACGAGCAGTACTTC	TRBJ2-7	NA	NA	TRBV5-5
CSVLRRDTGNIQYF	TGCAGCGTACTCCGTCGGGACACCGGAAACATTCAGTACTTC	TRBJ2-4	NA	NA	TRBV29-1
CASSEGLTLAKNIQYF	TGTGCCAGCAGCGAGGGACTTACGCTAGCCAAAAACATTCAGTACTTC	TRBJ2-4	NA	NA	TRBV9
CASSIWGPNQPQHF	TGTGCCAGCAGCATCTGGGGCCCCAATCAGCCCCAGCATTTT	TRBJ1-5	few	NA	TRBV5-4
CSASPVLRTDTQYF	TGCAGTGCTAGTCCGGTCTTACGCACAGATACGCAGTATTTT	TRBJ2-3	NA	NA	TRBV20-1
CASSHQGGYNEQFF	TGCGCCAGCAGCCACCAGGGAGGCTACAATGAGCAGTTCTTC	TRBJ2-1	NA	NA	TRBV4-1
CASSPLGLADYEQYF	TGTGCCAGCAGTCCCCTGGGACTAGCGGACTACGAGCAGTACTTC	TRBJ2-7	NA	TRBD2	TRBV28
CASSEWGGLNYGYTF	TGTGCCAGTTCGGAATGGGGCGGCCTAAACTATGGCTACACCTTC	TRBJ1-2	NA	NA	TRBV19
CASSPGKALYNEQFF	TGTGCCAGCAGCCCAGGTAAAGCCCTCTACAATGAGCAGTTCTTC	TRBJ2-1	NA	NA	TRBV7-9
CASSFPPGTTNYGYTF	TGTGCCAGCAGCTTCCCTCCCGGGACAACTAACTATGGCTACACCTTC	TRBJ1-2	once	NA	TRBV5-6
CASSLPGTVSGNTIYF	TGTGCCAGCAGCCTACCTGGGACAGTCTCTGGAAACACCATATATTTT	TRBJ1-3	NA	TRBD1	TRBV9
CATPSGTGDYGYTF	TGTGCCACTCCCTCCGGGACAGGGGACTATGGCTACACCTTC	TRBJ1-2	NA	TRBD1	TRBV19
CSVLGPGTDTQYF	TGCAGCGTTCTAGGGCCGGGGACAGATACGCAGTATTTT	TRBJ2-3	NA	NA	TRBV29-1
CASSPGSSGQGLYGYTF	TGTGCCAGCAGTCCCGGGAGTTCGGGACAGGGCCTCTATGGCTACACCTTC	TRBJ1-2	NA	TRBD1	TRBV7-2
CASSPGLGANEKLFF	TGTGCTAGCAGCCCGGGGTTGGGCGCTAATGAAAAACTGTTTTTT	TRBJ1-4	NA	NA	TRBV7-7
CATSRGVRARGLTEAFF	TGTGCCACCAGCAGAGGAGTAAGGGCCAGGGGGCTGACTGAAGCTTTCTTT	TRBJ1-1	few	TRBD1	TRBV15
CASRPVGSSYNSPLHF	TGTGCCAGCAGACCGGTAGGGAGCTCCTATAATTCACCCCTCCACTTT	TRBJ1-6	NA	NA	TRBV28
CASSPENANTGELFF	TGTGCCAGCAGCCCCGAGAACGCGAACACCGGGGAGCTGTTTTTT	TRBJ2-2	NA	NA	TRBV7-6
CASSQDTGRDSLFSGNTIYF	TGCGCCAGCAGCCAAGATACCGGGCGGGACAGTCTTTTCTCTGGAAACACCATATATTTT	TRBJ1-3	large	TRBD1	TRBV4-3
CSARPGAGGYGYTF	TGCAGCGCCCGACCGGGAGCTGGGGGCTATGGCTACACCTTC	TRBJ1-2	NA	NA	TRBV29-1
CASSSFGGVHYGYTF	TGTGCCAGCAGTTCCTTTGGCGGGGTTCACTATGGCTACACCTTC	TRBJ1-2	NA	NA	TRBV28
CASSRTGASNQPQHF	TGTGCCAGCAGCCGTACAGGGGCAAGCAATCAGCCCCAGCATTTT	TRBJ1-5	NA	TRBD1	TRBV3-1/TRBV3-2
CASSVADYEQFF	TGTGCCAGCAGCGTAGCTGACTATGAGCAGTTCTTC	TRBJ2-1	NA	NA	TRBV9
CASSAGGSTDTQYF	TGTGCCAGCAGCGCAGGGGGTAGCACAGATACGCAGTATTTT	TRBJ2-3	NA	TRBD1	TRBV9
CASSLGTGSPVLTF	TGTGCCAGCAGTTTGGGGACAGGGAGCCCAGTCCTGACTTTC	TRBJ2-6	NA	TRBD1	TRBV28
CASSLLAYEQYF	TGTGCCAGCAGCTTGCTAGCGTACGAGCAGTACTTC	TRBJ2-7	NA	NA	TRBV5-6
CASSKTGTSVSYNEQFF	TGTGCCAGCAGCAAGACCGGGACTAGCGTTTCCTACAATGAGCAGTTCTTC	TRBJ2-1	NA	TRBD2	TRBV11-2
CASSLEALGTGARGYTF	TGTGCCAGCAGTTTAGAGGCCCTAGGGACAGGGGCAAGGGGCTACACCTTC	TRBJ1-2	once	TRBD1	TRBV28
CASSSFSNEQFF	TGTGCCAGCAGCTCCTTCAGCAATGAGCAGTTCTTC	TRBJ2-1	NA	NA	TRBV7-2
CASSIASGSYEQFF	TGTGCCAGTAGTATCGCTAGCGGGAGCTATGAGCAGTTCTTC	TRBJ2-1	NA	TRBD2	TRBV19
CASADRDQETQYF	TGTGCCAGCGCGGACAGAGACCAAGAGACCCAGTACTTC	TRBJ2-5	NA	NA	TRBV12-3/TRBV12-4
CASSDRYEQYF	TGTGCCAGCAGCGACAGATACGAGCAGTACTTC	TRBJ2-7	NA	NA	TRBV6-5
CASSRTSGSLSSYEQYF	TGCGCCAGCAGCCGGACTAGCGGGAGCCTGAGCTCCTACGAGCAGTACTTC	TRBJ2-7	few	TRBD2	TRBV5-1
CAISETPGTSYGYTF	TGTGCCATCAGTGAAACACCCGGGACAAGCTATGGCTACACCTTC	TRBJ1-2	NA	NA	TRBV10-3
CASSFPGTGELFF	TGTGCCAGCAGCTTCCCAGGCACCGGGGAGCTGTTTTTT	TRBJ2-2	NA	NA	TRBV28
CASLLRQALNTEAFF	TGTGCCAGCCTCCTGAGACAGGCCTTGAACACTGAAGCTTTCTTT	TRBJ1-1	NA	NA	TRBV7-2
CASTGGGSVYNEQFF	TGTGCCAGCACCGGCGGGGGGAGTGTCTACAATGAGCAGTTCTTC	TRBJ2-1	NA	TRBD2	TRBV11-1
CSGRENTGELFF	TGCAGCGGGCGGGAGAACACCGGGGAGCTGTTTTTT	TRBJ2-2	NA	NA	TRBV29-1
CAISDRGANQPQHF	TGTGCCATCTCGGACAGGGGCGCCAATCAGCCCCAGCATTTT	TRBJ1-5	NA	TRBD1	TRBV10-3
CASSDRATGELFF	TGTGCCAGCTCGGACAGAGCCACCGGGGAGCTGTTTTTT	TRBJ2-2	few	NA	TRBV19